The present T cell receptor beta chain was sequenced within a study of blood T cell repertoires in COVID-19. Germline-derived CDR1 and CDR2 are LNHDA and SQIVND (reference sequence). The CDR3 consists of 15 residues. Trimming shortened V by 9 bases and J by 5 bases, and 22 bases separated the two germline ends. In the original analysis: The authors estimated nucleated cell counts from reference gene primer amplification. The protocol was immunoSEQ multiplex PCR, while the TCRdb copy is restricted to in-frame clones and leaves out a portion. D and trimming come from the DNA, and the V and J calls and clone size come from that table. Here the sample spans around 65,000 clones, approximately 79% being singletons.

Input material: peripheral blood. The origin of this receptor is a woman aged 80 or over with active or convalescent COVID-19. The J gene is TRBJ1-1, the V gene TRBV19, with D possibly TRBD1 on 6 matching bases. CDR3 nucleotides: TGTGCCAGCAGAGCCGGGACAACTCCGGGGACTGAAGCTTTCTTT. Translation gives CASRAGTTPGTEAFF.